The T cell receptor (beta chain) described here comes from a study of blood T cell repertoires in COVID-19. At the level of the study: Donors in the United States, Italy and Spain gave samples during acute or convalescent COVID-19. The cDNA or gDNA used as material had been derived from T cells, B-cell-depleted T cells, or PBMCs.

Patients in Seattle were enrolled during active infection, then followed longitudinally. In the original analysis: It was from reference gene primer amplification that nucleated cell counts were estimated. Using immunoSEQ multiplex PCR, the repertoire was profiled, and TCRdb retains in-frame clones only, with some absent. Clone size and the V and J calls come from that table; the DNA yielded D and trimming. Of almost 400,000 clones listed, approximately 87% are singletons. Germline CDR1 reads SGHNT; CDR2 reads YYREEE (reference sequence). The V and J ends lost 1 base and 1 base respectively, with 8 bases between them. The length of the CDR3 is 14 residues.

This receptor was taken from a woman aged 60-75 years with COVID-19, enrolled during active disease. J is TRBJ1-1 and V is TRBV5-4; TRBD1 might be the D (6 bases). Sequencing was carried out using peripheral blood. The CDR3 sequence: CASSLRTENTEAFF. The CDR3 DNA sequence: TGTGCCAGCAGCTTGAGGACAGAGAACACTGAAGCTTTCTTT.